The next 18 T cell receptor beta chains were all read from a single sample in a study of blood T cell repertoires in COVID-19. Assay: immunoSEQ multiplex PCR; the TCRdb copy retains only in-frame clones and omits some. The sample lists around 200,000 clones; 60% to 85% were seen once. The sample was peripheral blood. These receptors were collected from a woman between 70 and 85 years old with acute or convalescent COVID-19.

The chain uses TRBV24-1 and TRBJ2-5; maybe TRBD2 (5 bases). The CDR3 is 13 residues long. V lost 5 bases and J lost 3, with 9 bases in between. In germline, CDR1 is KGHDR, CDR2 SFDVKD. CDR3 region: CATSAVEEETQYF. In DNA, the CDR3 is TGTGCCACCAGTGCAGTGGAGGAAGAGACCCAGTACTTC.

V usage is TRBV5-1 and J usage is TRBJ1-4; D might be TRBD1 (6 bases). The germline V and J ends were trimmed by 3 bases and 0 bases, with 12 bases remaining between them. The germline CDR1 and CDR2 sequences are SGHRS and YFSETQ. CDR3 size: 16 residues. The CDR3 DNA reads TGCGCCAGCAGCTGGGACACGCCAACAACTAATGAAAAACTGTTTTTT. Its protein product is CASSWDTPTTNEKLFF.

There are a few counts of this clone. The chain carries TRBV5-4 and TRBJ1-3; 10 nucleotides agree with TRBD1. Germline V gene data show CDR1 as SGHNT and CDR2 as YYREEE (reference sequence). The CDR3 is 15 residues long. After removal of 5 bases from V and 3 bases from J, the junction contained 5 bases not matched to a gene. The CDR3 sequence: CASRVTGGSGNTIYF. As DNA, the CDR3 is TGTGCCAGCAGGGTGACAGGGGGCAGTGGAAACACCATATATTTT.

This chain uses TRBV3-1 (or the pseudogene TRBV3-2) with TRBJ1-1, with 10 nucleotides matching TRBD1. The CDR3 loop spans 13 amino acids. V dropped 3 bases and J dropped 7; count of bases not matched to a gene: 2. Germline CDR1 is LGHDT and CDR2 is YNNKEL (reference sequence). The chain's CDR3 is CASSQTGGSEAFF. In DNA, the CDR3 is TGTGCCAGCAGCCAGACAGGGGGCAGTGAAGCTTTCTTT.

This rearrangement joins TRBV3-1 (or the pseudogene TRBV3-2) to TRBJ1-6; possible D gene TRBD1, 5 bases. V was shortened by 4 bases and J by 9 bases, with 13 bases between the two germline ends. CDR1 and CDR2 (germline): LGHDT, YNNKEL (reference sequence). This CDR3 is 14 amino acids long. CDR3 region: CASSPSQGGSPLHF. Written as DNA, the CDR3 is TGTGCCAGCAGCCCGAGTCAGGGTGGTTCACCCCTCCACTTT.

V and J are TRBV28 and TRBJ2-5; 8 bases are shared with TRBD2. The J segment lost 5 bases and the V segment lost 6 bases, leaving 8 bases of the junction unmatched. CDR3 length: 14 residues. The germline V gene has CDR1 MDHEN and CDR2 SYDVKM. The CDR3 coding sequence is TGTGCCAGCAGGGCCGCGGGGGGATGGGAGACCCAGTACTTC. Protein product: CASRAAGGWETQYF.

This clone was counted a single time. V is TRBV7-3 and J is TRBJ2-2, with TRBD2 matching over 9 bases. This CDR3 spans 17 amino acids. The junction had 10 bases not matched to a gene; V was cut back by 5 bases and J by 3 bases. Germline V CDR1 and CDR2: SGHTA, FQGTGA. The CDR3: CASSGGFSGSDTGELFF. CDR3 in DNA: TGTGCCAGCAGCGGAGGTTTTAGCGGGAGTGACACCGGGGAGCTGTTTTTT.

The chain links TRBV28 to TRBJ2-1; 12 positions match TRBD2. The V and J ends lost 3 bases and 3 bases, in that order; junction bases with no gene match: 12. The CDR3 runs to 19 residues. Germline assignment: CDR1 MDHEN and CDR2 SYDVKM. The CDR3 sequence is CASSFLASGRADYYNEQFF. DNA for the CDR3: TGTGCCAGCAGTTTTCTTGCTAGCGGGAGGGCCGATTACTACAATGAGCAGTTCTTC.

The V and J genes are TRBV7-9 and TRBJ1-1; 9 bases agree with TRBD1. Per the germline V gene, CDR1 is SEHNR and CDR2 is FQNEAQ (reference sequence). Losses at the gene ends were 4 bases for V and 5 bases for J; bases not matched to a gene: 5. This CDR3 comprises 14 residues. The CDR3 nucleotides are TGTGCCAGCAGCTCTCCGGACAGGGGTACTGAAGCTTTCTTT. Amino acid sequence: CASSSPDRGTEAFF.

The chain uses TRBV3-1 (or the pseudogene TRBV3-2) and TRBJ2-1, with 9 bases that match TRBD2. Looked up from germline, CDR1 is LGHDT and CDR2 is YNNKEL (reference sequence). The CDR3 runs to 17 residues. V lost 3 bases, J lost 0 bases, and 6 bases stayed unmatched. The CDR3 sequence is CASSQGLAFISYNEQFF. The CDR3, as DNA: TGTGCCAGCAGCCAGGGACTAGCCTTTATCTCCTACAATGAGCAGTTCTTC.

The chain combines TRBV5-1 with TRBJ2-5; 8 bases are shared with TRBD1. The CDR3 loop spans 14 amino acids. Trimming cost V 4 bases and J 5 bases; bases outside gene matches: 7. From germline, CDR1 is SGHRS and CDR2 YFSETQ. CDR3 nucleotides: TGCGCCAGCAGCGACGCAGGGGGCGGGGAGACCCAGTACTTC. Translating gives CASSDAGGGETQYF.

This clone was recorded once. V is TRBV7-2 and J is TRBJ2-5; D is unresolved. Between the trimmed V and J ends, which lost 3 bases and 2 bases, there was a span of 7 bases. The CDR3 has 13 residues. Germline V gene data show CDR1 as SGHTA and CDR2 as FQGNSA. The CDR3 region has the DNA TGTGCCAGCAGCTTCCAGTCTCAAGAGACCCAGTACTTC. It translates to CASSFQSQETQYF.

The chain carries TRBV28 and TRBJ1-6; D not certain. The germline CDR1 and CDR2 sequences are MDHEN and SYDVKM. The CDR3 has 12 residues. Trimming shortened V by 6 bases and J by 5 bases, and 5 bases separated the two germline ends. CDR3 loop: CASSHDNSPLHF. The CDR3 nucleotides are TGTGCCAGCAGCCATGATAATTCACCCCTCCACTTT.

This clone was detected a few times. The J gene is TRBJ2-7, the V gene TRBV18; the match to TRBD1 covers 12 bases. The V and J ends lost 5 bases and 5 bases, in that order; junction bases with no gene match: 4. This CDR3 has 14 amino acids. Germline V gene data show CDR1 as KGHSH and CDR2 as LQKENI. In DNA, the CDR3 is TGTGCCAGCTCAGCCGGGACAGGGGGCAACGAGCAGTACTTC. Translating it yields CASSAGTGGNEQYF.

The gene calls are TRBV11-2 and TRBJ2-7; the match to TRBD2 covers 10 bases. The CDR3 has 15 residues. CDR1 is SGHAT and CDR2 is FQNNGV in the germline V gene. V trimming: 3 bases; J trimming: 3 bases; junction bases outside the gene matches: 5. The CDR3 DNA follows: TGTGCCAGCAGCTTTACTAGCGGGATAGGCTACGAGCAGTACTTC. Protein product: CASSFTSGIGYEQYF.

The chain links TRBV6-6 to TRBJ1-5, with D possibly being TRBD1 (5 bases). CDR3 size: 15 residues. Trimming took 2 bases from V and 2 from J, leaving 10 bases between them. CDR1 MNHNY and CDR2 SVGAGI come from the germline V gene (reference sequence). CDR3: CASSYDPRGNQPQHF. The CDR3 nucleotides read TGTGCCAGCAGTTACGACCCCAGGGGCAATCAGCCCCAGCATTTT.

V is TRBV6-1 and J is TRBJ2-7, with TRBD2 matching over 7 bases. CDR1 and CDR2 (germline): MNHNS, SASEGT. The CDR3 length is 15 residues. The V gene end was trimmed by 2 bases and the J gene end by 2 bases; junction bases not matched to a gene: 6. The CDR3 sequence is CASSEYPSGAYEQYF. The DNA of the CDR3 is TGTGCCAGCAGTGAATACCCTAGCGGAGCCTACGAGCAGTACTTC.

This clone was observed once. The genes are TRBV28 and TRBJ1-1; TRBD1 matches 8 bases. The CDR3 spans 15 residues. The V gene end was trimmed by 5 bases and the J gene end by 4 bases; junction bases not matched to a gene: 9. Germline V lookup: CDR1 MDHEN, CDR2 SYDVKM. This CDR3 reads CASSSFGQGATEAFF. CDR3 bases: TGTGCCAGCAGTAGTTTTGGGCAGGGGGCCACTGAAGCTTTCTTT.